The entry below gives a single T cell receptor (beta chain) sequence along with its context. As yet, its antigen is unknown. This specimen comes from a study of cytomegalovirus exposure and HLA in healthy donors. At the level of the study: The 120 validation repertoires, a later analysis reported, used the same platform as the 666 first-cohort repertoires. General observations from the study: Both high specificity and high sensitivity reportedly marked the classifier's diagnosis of cytomegalovirus status. Altogether, 150 or so TCR beta chains were recorded as cytomegalovirus-associated.

The data were produced by immunoSEQ multiplex PCR, yet TCRdb's version contains in-frame clones alone and is incomplete. The data hold 120,000 or so clones, with 95% to 97% observed a single time. Trimming shortened V by 6 bases and J by 2 bases, and 14 bases separated the two germline ends. CDR3 length: 15 residues. Germline CDR1 is SGHTA and CDR2 is FQGTGA. The donors were members of the approximately 130-subject validation cohort (separate from the approximately 650-subject first cohort). The sequence was obtained from a man younger than 30 in good health and CMV-seronegative. Sequenced sample: PBMCs. This sequence joins TRBV7-3 and TRBJ2-1; D is unclear. The CDR3 DNA reads TGTGCCAGCAGTCTGACTCCTTCCGCCTACAATGAGCAGTTCTTC. Protein: CASSLTPSAYNEQFF.